Presented here are 24 T cell receptor beta chains from one specimen sequenced in a study of CD8+ T cells in alopecia areata. Extraction of RNA preceded its reverse transcription into cDNA, which served as the sequencing template. Only in-frame clones appear in the TCRdb table, and some are missing; sequencing was by immunoSEQ multiplex PCR. Singletons are absent from the sample, which has some 120,000 clones. The sequencing input was lesional skin. These receptors were taken from a C3H/HeJ mouse with alopecia areata. For this mouse line, the MHC haplotype is H2-k.

About this clone itself: The genes and germline here are from mouse. The read comes to an end 4 residues before the CDR3 does, leaving the germline J gene to fill in the end. This chain connects TRBV19 to TRBJ2-7, with 7 bases matching TRBD1. Losses at the gene ends were 4 bases for V and 3 bases for J; bases not matched to a gene: 4. The germline V gene has CDR1 FNHDT and CDR2 SITEND (reference sequence). This CDR3 region has 13 residues. CDR3 amino acids: CASSSGQYYEQYF. Incomplete CDR3 DNA: TGTGCCAGCAGTTCGGGACAGTACTAT.

Note on this clone: Genes and germline are mouse. The read ends 4 residues before the CDR3 terminus; that terminus is restored from the germline J gene. The chain links TRBV13-3 to TRBJ2-1, with TRBD1 matching 9 bases. The CDR3 is 16 residues long. Germline V gene lookup returns CDR1 NNHDY and CDR2 SYVADS. V lost 0 bases to trimming and J lost 3 bases; unmatched junction nucleotides: 4. Partial CDR3 DNA: TGTGCCAGCAGTGATGGGACAGGGGAGGGCTATGCT. Amino acids: CASSDGTGEGYA. The entire CDR3 sequence reads CASSDGTGEGYAEQFF.

In its sample, this clone was seen a few times. All gene names here are mouse names. The read ends 4 residues before the CDR3 terminus; that terminus is restored from the germline J gene. The V call is TRBV1, the J call TRBJ1-1; TRBD1 agrees at 7 bases. CDR3 length equals 13 residues. CDR1 is NSQYPW and CDR2 is LRSPGD in the germline V gene (reference sequence). CDR3 DNA (partial): TGCACCTGCAGTGCAGACCGACAGGGA. Amino acid sequence: CTCSADRQG. From start to end, the CDR3 is CTCSADRQGEVFF.

The sample holds many counts of this clone. All gene names here are mouse names. The read halts 4 residues ahead of the CDR3 end, with the missing end drawn from the germline J gene. The chain couples TRBV13-3 to TRBJ2-3; no reliable D call. The V end lost 4 bases, the J end lost 4 bases, and 4 bases lay between the germline ends. The CDR3 is 11 residues long. Germline values: CDR1 NNHDY, CDR2 SYVADS. The DNA read from the CDR3 is TGTGCCAGCAGTTCAACAGAA. This sequence encodes CASSSTE. The whole CDR3 reads CASSSTETLYF.

This clone was seen only a few times. The gene names here belong to mouse. The read ends 4 residues shy of where the CDR3 ends; the end is completed using the germline J gene. The chain carries TRBV17 and TRBJ2-7; 10 bases are a match to TRBD1. CDR3 size: 14 residues. The germline CDR1 and CDR2 sequences are MNHDT and YYDKIL. CDR3 protein: CASSLGQGRDEQYF. The sequenced part of the CDR3 DNA is TGTGCTAGCAGTCTGGGACAGGGGCGGGAT.

Comment on this clone: Gene names follow the mouse nomenclature. Read data end 4 residues before the CDR3 end; the end is taken from the germline J gene. The rearrangement joins TRBV13-3 to TRBJ2-7; 8 bases fit TRBD2. This CDR3 has 13 residues. Trimming at V came to 6 bases and at J to 3 bases, leaving 5 bases not matched to a gene. CDR1 is NNHDY, CDR2 SYVADS, per germline. CDR3 in amino acids: CASTGTGLYEQYF. The CDR3 DNA, read in part, is TGTGCCAGCACCGGGACTGGTCTCTAT.

This clone showed up just a few times. Gene names denote mouse genes. The read terminates 4 residues before the CDR3 end, so the remaining end is supplied by the germline J gene. The J gene is TRBJ1-4, the V gene TRBV1, with 7 nucleotides matching TRBD1. The germline gives CDR1 NSQYPW, CDR2 LRSPGD (reference sequence). The CDR3 length is 17 residues. The trim removed 1 base at V and 0 bases at J, leaving 5 bases unmatched. The DNA read from the CDR3 is TGCACCTGCAGTGCAGGGACAGGCTTCCTTTCCAACGAA. Amino acids: CTCSAGTGFLSNE. The CDR3 reads in full as CTCSAGTGFLSNERLFF.

This clone was counted many times. Gene names are mouse gene names. The DNA ends 4 residues before the CDR3 does, and the rest of the CDR3 is filled in from the germline J gene. The chain employs TRBV13-3 and TRBJ2-1; 8 nucleotides match TRBD1. The CDR3 loop spans 14 amino acids. Germline loops: CDR1 NNHDY, CDR2 SYVADS. With 4 bases clipped from V and 3 bases from J, the junction kept 3 bases outside the gene matches. CDR3 bases read: TGTGCCAGCAGTCCAGGGGGCGGCTATGCT. Protein: CASSPGGGYA. The full CDR3 reads CASSPGGGYAEQFF.

On this clone itself: All gene names here are mouse names. The CDR3 end is not reached by the read, which stops 4 residues before it; the germline J gene fills it in. The rearrangement joins TRBV1 to TRBJ2-1, with 7 bases fitting TRBD1. The CDR3 is 14 amino acids. V was clipped by 4 bases and J by 5 bases; unmatched bases: 5. Germline loops: CDR1 NSQYPW, CDR2 LRSPGD (reference sequence). CDR3 DNA (partial): TGCACCTGCAGTGGACAGGGACGGGATGCT. Protein: CTCSGQGRDA. The CDR3 reads in full as CTCSGQGRDAEQFF.

This clone has only a few counts. Germline and genes here are mouse. The read comes to an end 4 residues before the CDR3 does, leaving the germline J gene to fill in the end. The chain employs TRBV29 and TRBJ2-5; D is ambiguous. Germline CDR1 and CDR2: MSHET and SYDVDS. The CDR3 has 14 residues. The part of the CDR3 DNA that was read is TGTGGGAGCAGACAAAGAATTAACCAAGAC. It yields the protein CGSRQRINQD. The full CDR3 reads CGSRQRINQDTQYF.

This clone was observed at least ten times. The gene symbols are mouse symbols. The read ends 4 residues before the CDR3 terminus; that terminus is restored from the germline J gene. V usage is TRBV19 and J usage is TRBJ1-1; D is unclear. The CDR3 spans 13 residues. Germline V lookup: CDR1 FNHDT, CDR2 SITEND (reference sequence). The CDR3 sequence: CASSITQATEVFF. CDR3 DNA (partial): TGTGCCAGCAGTATAACGCAGGCGACA. Based on the CDR3 plus reference TRBV19 and TRBJ1-1, the full variable domain is GGIITQTPKFLIGQEGQKLTLKCQQNFNHDTMYWYRQDSGKGLRLIYYSITENDLQKGDLSEGYDASREKKSSFSLTVTSAQKNEMAVFLCASSITQATEVFFGKGTRLTVV.

A remark on this clone: The listed genes are named as in mouse. The CDR3 is cut off 4 residues early in the read; its end comes from the germline J gene. The V call is TRBV1, the J call TRBJ1-4, with a possible D match to TRBD1 (6 bases). V was clipped by 3 bases and J by 2 bases, with 10 bases between them. The CDR3 runs to 15 residues. The germline V gene encodes CDR1 NSQYPW and CDR2 LRSPGD (reference sequence). The chain's CDR3 is CTCSAPGVSNERLFF. The part of the CDR3 DNA that was read is TGCACCTGCAGTGCCCCAGGGGTATCCAACGAA. The whole variable domain, remainder taken from reference TRBV1 and TRBJ1-4, is VTLLEQNPRWRLVPRGQAVNLRCILKNSQYPWMSWYQQDLQKQLQWLFTLRSPGDKEVKSLPGADYLATRVTDTELRLQVANMSQGRTLYCTCSAPGVSNERLFFGHGTKLSVL.

This clone was observed a handful of times. These gene names are mouse names. CDR3 loop: CASSIILYAEQFF. The CDR3 DNA, read in part, is TGTGCCAGCAGTATAATTCTTTATGCT. The gene calls are TRBV19 and TRBJ2-1; D remains ambiguous. The DNA ends 4 residues before the CDR3 does, and the rest of the CDR3 is filled in from the germline J gene. The CDR3 is 13 amino acids. V lost 1 base, J lost 4 bases, and 6 bases lay in between. From germline, CDR1 is FNHDT and CDR2 SITEND (reference sequence).

Concerning this clone: Genes here carry mouse names. The DNA ends 4 residues before the CDR3 does, and the rest of the CDR3 is filled in from the germline J gene. The chain has TRBV1 and TRBJ1-4, with D possibly being TRBD1 (6 bases). Germline V lookup: CDR1 NSQYPW, CDR2 LRSPGD (reference sequence). Trimming cost V 3 bases and J 5 bases, with 13 bases left between them. CDR3 length: 15 residues. The CDR3 DNA, read in part, is TGCACCTGCAGTGCCCTCAGGGGAGAGAACGAA. Protein: CTCSALRGENE. The entire CDR3 protein reads CTCSALRGENERLFF.

To note about this clone: Gene names and germline match the mouse. Read data end 4 residues before the CDR3 end; the end is taken from the germline J gene. This chain joins TRBV13-3 and TRBJ2-1; weak D call: TRBD1 (5 bases). Germline-derived CDR1 and CDR2 are NNHDY and SYVADS. V was shortened by 1 base and J by 2 bases, with 10 bases between the two germline ends. The CDR3 has 15 amino acids. The CDR3 DNA, read in part, is TGTGCCAGCAGTGATTCGGGAGGGGACTATGCT. Residues: CASSDSGGDYA. The entire CDR3 reads CASSDSGGDYAEQFF.

A remark on this clone: The gene names here belong to mouse. The read is 4 residues too short to cover the CDR3 end, so that end is filled in from the germline J gene. The V and J genes are TRBV13-3 and TRBJ2-2; D not resolved. This CDR3 has 14 residues. CDR1 and CDR2 (germline): NNHDY, SYVADS. V shed 5 bases and J shed 0 bases, with 8 bases lying between them. CDR3 bases read: TGTGCCAGCAGCCTCACAACAAACACCGGG. Residues: CASSLTTNTG. The whole CDR3 reads CASSLTTNTGQLYF.

In regard to this clone: Genes and germline are mouse. The read ends 4 residues before the CDR3 terminus; that terminus is restored from the germline J gene. This chain uses TRBV13-3 with TRBJ1-4; 9 nucleotides agree with TRBD1. From germline, CDR1 is NNHDY and CDR2 SYVADS. This CDR3 is built from 15 residues. Trimming removed 6 bases from V and 6 bases from J; junction bases left unmatched: 9. The CDR3 reads CASMLGQGGDERLFF. Partial CDR3 DNA: TGTGCCAGCATGTTGGGACAGGGAGGAGACGAA.

As to this clone: Each gene name is a mouse one. The read ends 4 residues shy of where the CDR3 ends; the end is completed using the germline J gene. This sequence joins TRBV13-2 and TRBJ2-4; 12 nucleotides align to TRBD2. The CDR3 runs to 15 residues. CDR1 and CDR2 from the germline V gene are NNHNN and SYGAGS (reference sequence). Partial CDR3 DNA: TGTGCCAGCGGTGAGACTGGGGGGGCGCGGAAC. This translates into CASGETGGARN. The entire CDR3 sequence reads CASGETGGARNTLYF.

To note about this clone: Gene labels here are mouse ones. The read ends 4 residues shy of where the CDR3 ends; the end is completed using the germline J gene. This chain uses TRBV13-3 with TRBJ2-3; D unresolved. The germline V gene encodes CDR1 NNHDY and CDR2 SYVADS. The CDR3 has 13 amino acids. With 5 bases removed from V and 0 bases from J, the gap between germline ends came to 7 bases. The CDR3 loop reads CASSRNSAETLYF. Incomplete CDR3 DNA: TGTGCCAGCAGCAGAAATAGTGCAGAA.

A note on this clone: Gene names and germline refer to mouse. The read stops 4 residues short of the end of the CDR3; the missing end is completed from the germline J gene. This chain connects TRBV13-3 to TRBJ2-4; TRBD1 matches at 7 bases. From germline, CDR1 is NNHDY and CDR2 SYVADS. CDR3 length equals 14 residues. The J segment lost 1 base and the V segment lost 5 bases, leaving 4 bases of the junction unmatched. CDR3 amino acids: CASSSGQGQNTLYF. CDR3 DNA (partial): TGTGCCAGCAGCTCCGGACAGGGTCAAAAC.

This clone was counted at least ten times. One end of the junction fails to match germline, which may point to a read error. The genes are named according to mouse. Read data end 4 residues before the CDR3 end; the end is taken from the germline J gene. The gene calls are TRBV1 and TRBJ1-1; 10 bases fit TRBD1. The germline gives CDR1 NSQYPW, CDR2 LRSPGD (reference sequence). This CDR3 is built from 15 residues. CDR3 protein: CTCSASGQGNAEVFF. The part of the CDR3 DNA that was read is TGCACCTGCAGTGCCTCGGGACAGGGGAACGCA. Supplemented by reference TRBV1 and TRBJ1-1, the full variable domain reads VTLLEQNPRWRLVPRGQAVNLRCILKNSQYPWMSWYQQDLQKQLQWLFTLRSPGDKEVKSLPGADYLATRVTDTELRLQVANMSQGRTLYCTCSASGQGNAEVFFGKGTRLTVV.

This clone was counted many times. Mouse gene names apply. The CDR3 loop reads CASSGTGNLYEQYF. The CDR3 DNA, read in part, is TGTGCCAGCAGTGGGACAGGGAACCTCTAT. The chain combines TRBV13-3 with TRBJ2-7, with 8 positions matching TRBD1. The read gets to within 4 residues of the CDR3 end, and the germline J gene fills in the rest. The length of the CDR3 is 14 residues. Germline loops: CDR1 NNHDY, CDR2 SYVADS. Trimming cost V 3 bases and J 3 bases; bases outside gene matches: 5.

This clone was counted a few times. Gene names and germline refer to mouse. The sequenced fragment ends 4 residues before the CDR3 boundary, so the rest is inferred from the germline J gene. The chain carries TRBV13-3 and TRBJ1-2, with a possible D match to TRBD1 (6 bases). This CDR3 contains 15 residues. Germline CDR1 NNHDY, CDR2 SYVADS. CDR3 region: CASSDAGGRGSDYTF. Incomplete CDR3 DNA: TGTGCCAGCAGTGATGCTGGGGGGCGCGGGTCC.

In regard to this clone: Germline and genes here are mouse. Sequencing ends 4 residues short of the CDR3 end; the germline J gene provides the rest. This rearrangement joins TRBV13-3 to TRBJ2-3, with 11 bases that match TRBD2. The V gene end was trimmed by 5 bases and the J gene end by 0 bases; junction bases not matched to a gene: 2. CDR3 length: 15 amino acids. Germline CDR1 NNHDY, CDR2 SYVADS. CDR3 in amino acids: CASRRTGGSAETLYF. The sequenced part of the CDR3 DNA is TGTGCCAGCAGGCGGACTGGGGGGAGTGCAGAA.